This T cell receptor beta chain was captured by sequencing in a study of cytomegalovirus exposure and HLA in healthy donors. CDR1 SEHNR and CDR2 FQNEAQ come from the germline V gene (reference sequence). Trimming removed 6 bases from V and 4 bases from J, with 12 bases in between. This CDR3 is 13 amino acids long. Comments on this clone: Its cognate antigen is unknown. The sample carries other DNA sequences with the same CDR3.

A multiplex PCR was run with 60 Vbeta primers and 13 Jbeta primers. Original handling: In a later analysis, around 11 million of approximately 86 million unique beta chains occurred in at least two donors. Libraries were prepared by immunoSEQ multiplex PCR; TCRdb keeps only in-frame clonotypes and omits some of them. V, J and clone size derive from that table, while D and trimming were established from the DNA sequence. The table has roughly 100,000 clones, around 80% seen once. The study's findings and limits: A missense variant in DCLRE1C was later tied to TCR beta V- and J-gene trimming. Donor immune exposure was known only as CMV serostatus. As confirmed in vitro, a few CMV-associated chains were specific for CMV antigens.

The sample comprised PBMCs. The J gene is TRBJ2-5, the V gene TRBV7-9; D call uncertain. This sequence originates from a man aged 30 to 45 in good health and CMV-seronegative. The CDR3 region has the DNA TGTGCCAGCAGACGTAGCCCATCAGAGACCCAGTACTTC. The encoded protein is CASRRSPSETQYF.